What follows describes a single T cell receptor beta chain. No antigen is known for it. This record belongs to a study of cytomegalovirus exposure and HLA in healthy donors. Notes on the study in general: Data from an earlier analysis indicated that most TCR beta V segments were productive either about 87% or about 30% of the time. Most subjects had HLA-A and HLA-B alleles reportedly predicted accurately by TCR beta sequences.

Vbeta (60) and Jbeta (13) primers were used in the PCR. Assay used: immunoSEQ multiplex PCR; TCRdb lists only in-frame clones, some missing. The data contain about 110,000 clones, roughly 76% of them singletons. The CDR3 consists of 15 residues. Per the germline V gene, CDR1 is SGHTS and CDR2 is YDEGEE. The V and J ends lost 4 bases and 2 bases respectively, with 13 bases between them. V and J are TRBV5-8 and TRBJ2-1; possibly TRBD2 for D (5 bases). The source of this sequence is a man aged 18 to 30 in good health and CMV-seronegative. What was sequenced was PBMCs. DNA of the CDR3: TGTGCCAGCAGCCCAGCTGGGCGGGCCTACAATGAGCAGTTCTTC. It codes for CASSPAGRAYNEQFF.